This T cell receptor (beta chain) is from a study of CD8 T cells in ankylosing spondylitis. TCRdb passed the 5' RACE reads through MiXCR, listing each CDR3 protein once. The sample shows roughly 64,000 distinct CDR3 sequences, around 6.4% of them seen only once. This TCR derives from a male donor with ankylosing spondylitis. Sequencing was carried out using synovial fluid, either unsorted or a sorted T cell fraction (not recorded which).

CDR3 residues: CASSLTGRLAPLHF. The CDR3 DNA reads TGTGCCAGCAGCTTGACAGGGAGGTTGGCACCCCTCCACTTT. The chain couples TRBV7-2 to TRBJ1-6; 7 nucleotides align to TRBD1. Germline values: CDR1 SGHTA, CDR2 FQGNSA. After removal of 3 bases from V and 11 bases from J, the junction contained 7 bases not matched to a gene. The CDR3 sequence is 14 residues long.